These T cell receptor beta chains were read from a single sample in a study of T cell responses to AZD1222 COVID-19 vaccine. Method: immunoSEQ multiplex PCR; TCRdb's copy keeps in-frame clones and lacks some. The repertoire consists of about 110,000 clones, with roughly 90% occurring once and the leading ten covering 8% to 9.5%. The sample consisted of peripheral blood, taken 28 days after the second AZD1222 dose. The receptor set was obtained from an adult who received the AZD1222 COVID-19 vaccine. The CDR3 runs from the conserved cysteine through the conserved F or W. D genes are given only for firm matches. Clone size appears in some rows only: once, few, many, or a class for an expanded clone.

TRBJ2-7,-,-,TRBV7-8,CASREYSYEQYF,TGTGCCAGCAGGGAATACTCCTACGAGCAGTACTTC
TRBJ2-1,-,-,TRBV12-2,CASRQRKGVRGDYNEQFF,TGTGCAAGTCGTCAGAGGAAAGGGGTGCGGGGAGACTACAATGAGCAGTTCTTC
TRBJ2-3,-,-,TRBV9,CASSVAPPPDTQYF,TGTGCCAGCAGCGTAGCGCCGCCTCCAGATACGCAGTATTTT
TRBJ1-3,many,-,TRBV4-1,CASSQSNILSSSGNTIYF,TGCGCCAGCAGCCAGTCCAATATACTGAGCTCCTCTGGAAACACCATATATTTT
TRBJ2-4,-,-,TRBV21-1,CASSTGAVLAKNIQYF,TGTGCCAGCAGCACGGGAGCGGTTCTAGCCAAAAACATTCAGTACTTC
TRBJ1-2,-,-,TRBV5-1,CASSLELGRSGGYTF,TGCGCCAGCAGCTTGGAGCTAGGAAGGTCTGGCGGCTACACCTTC
TRBJ1-2,-,TRBD1,TRBV7-3,CASSSHIGRDSLSGYTF,TGTGCCAGCAGCTCACATATTGGGAGGGACAGCCTTTCGGGCTACACCTTC
TRBJ1-5,-,TRBD1,TRBV19,CASIGGGGQVYNQPQHF,TGTGCCAGTATCGGGGGGGGAGGACAGGTGTACAATCAGCCCCAGCATTTT
TRBJ1-2,-,TRBD1,TRBV6-2/TRBV6-3,CASSYSGQGAFYGYTF,TGTGCCAGCAGTTACAGTGGACAGGGGGCCTTCTATGGCTACACCTTC
TRBJ1-5,-,TRBD1,TRBV7-9,CASSLDRGGDQPQHF,TGTGCCAGCAGCTTAGACAGGGGTGGGGATCAGCCCCAGCATTTT
TRBJ2-1,-,-,TRBV27,CASRPNTENNEQFF,TGTGCCAGCAGACCTAATACAGAAAACAATGAGCAGTTCTTC
TRBJ1-2,-,TRBD1,TRBV19,CASSKGQGAIYGYTF,TGTGCCAGTAGTAAGGGACAGGGGGCAATCTATGGCTACACCTTC
TRBJ1-1,-,TRBD1,TRBV18,CASSPTGSYTEAFF,TGTGCCAGCTCACCGACAGGGTCCTACACTGAAGCTTTCTTT
TRBJ1-1,-,-,TRBV9,CASSVGRTNTEAFF,TGTGCCAGCAGCGTTGGACGGACTAACACTGAAGCTTTCTTT
TRBJ2-7,-,TRBD1,TRBV7-3,CASSRTGTGVEQYF,TGTGCCAGCAGCCGTACCGGGACAGGGGTCGAGCAGTACTTC
TRBJ2-1,-,TRBD2,TRBV7-9,CASSPGLAGGNEQFF,TGTGCCAGCAGCCCGGGACTAGCGGGGGGGAATGAGCAGTTCTTC
TRBJ1-3,-,-,TRBV29-1,CSAYKGNTIYF,TGCAGCGCATATAAAGGAAACACCATATATTTT
TRBJ2-7,-,-,TRBV6-5,CASSYSQVGYEQYF,TGTGCCAGCAGTTACTCGCAGGTCGGCTACGAGCAGTACTTC
TRBJ2-1,-,-,TRBV11-2,CASSLEAGVNNEQFF,TGTGCCAGCAGCTTAGAGGCCGGGGTTAACAATGAGCAGTTCTTC
TRBJ1-2,-,TRBD1,TRBV28,CASQTGVQGYGYTF,TGTGCCAGTCAGACGGGGGTACAGGGGTATGGCTACACCTTC
TRBJ1-5,-,TRBD1,TRBV29-1,CSATGGSNQPQHF,TGCAGCGCTACAGGGGGAAGCAATCAGCCCCAGCATTTT
TRBJ1-5,-,TRBD1,TRBV19,CASMGQNSNQPQHF,TGTGCCAGTATGGGACAGAATAGCAATCAGCCCCAGCATTTT
TRBJ1-2,-,-,TRBV29-1,CSVEVSFMDGYTF,TGCAGCGTTGAGGTCTCGTTTATGGATGGCTACACCTTC
TRBJ1-5,-,-,TRBV7-8,CASSLYGGESNQPQHF,TGTGCCAGCAGCTTATACGGGGGGGAGAGCAATCAGCCCCAGCATTTT
TRBJ1-5,few,-,TRBV7-2,CASSLWGSNQPQHF,TGTGCCAGCAGCTTATGGGGGAGCAATCAGCCCCAGCATTTT
TRBJ1-1,-,-,TRBV7-2,CASSFSGSGNTEAFF,TGTGCCAGCAGCTTCTCGGGATCGGGGAACACTGAAGCTTTCTTT
TRBJ2-7,-,-,TRBV9,CASSVKWDLPYEQYF,TGTGCCAGCAGCGTAAAGTGGGACCTTCCCTACGAGCAGTACTTC
TRBJ2-5,-,-,TRBV13,CASSPEGVQETQYF,TGTGCCAGCAGCCCCGAAGGGGTACAAGAGACCCAGTACTTC
TRBJ2-1,-,-,TRBV10-3,CAISPGGGSSYNEQFF,TGTGCCATCAGTCCGGGGGGCGGGAGCTCCTACAATGAGCAGTTCTTC
TRBJ1-3,-,-,TRBV13,CASSSDSSGNTIYF,TGTGCCAGCAGCTCAGACAGCTCTGGAAACACCATATATTTT
TRBJ1-2,-,-,TRBV28,CASGSGTLGYTF,TGTGCCAGCGGTTCCGGGACTCTGGGCTACACCTTC
TRBJ2-3,-,-,TRBV19,CASSIGTGIGTDTQYF,TGTGCCAGTAGTATAGGTACAGGGATCGGCACAGATACGCAGTATTTT
TRBJ1-5,-,TRBD1,TRBV28,CASSSTTGVDQPQHF,TGTGCCAGCAGCTCCACGACAGGGGTGGACCAGCCCCAGCATTTT
TRBJ2-1,-,-,TRBV7-8,CASSLATARFGEQFF,TGTGCCAGCAGCTTAGCCACAGCACGGTTCGGAGAGCAGTTCTTC
TRBJ1-4,-,-,TRBV19,CASSTPGLPNEKLFF,TGTGCCAGTAGTACTCCAGGGTTACCTAATGAAAAACTGTTTTTT
TRBJ2-3,-,-,TRBV7-2,CASSSTGLGSRGDF,TGTGCCAGCAGCTCTACGGGGCTCGGGTCGCGAGGGGATTTT
TRBJ1-6,-,-,TRBV7-9,CASSLEGSYNSPLHF,TGTGCCAGCAGCTTAGAAGGTTCCTATAATTCACCCCTCCACTTT
TRBJ2-1,-,-,TRBV30,CAWREDGGAYNEQFF,TGTGCCTGGAGGGAGGACGGGGGAGCCTACAATGAGCAGTTCTTC
TRBJ2-7,-,-,TRBV5-1,CASRLTGGHEQYF,TGCGCCAGCAGACTGACGGGGGGCCACGAGCAGTACTTC
TRBJ1-5,-,TRBD1,TRBV5-1,CASSSTGGINQPQHF,TGCGCCAGCAGCTCGACAGGGGGCATCAATCAGCCCCAGCATTTT
TRBJ2-3,-,TRBD2,TRBV11-2,CASSPRRAGSSDTQYF,TGTGCCAGCAGCCCGCGCCGAGCGGGAAGTTCAGATACGCAGTATTTT
TRBJ1-2,-,TRBD1,TRBV28,CASSLGGQGGGYTF,TGTGCCAGCAGCCTGGGGGGACAGGGGGGCGGCTACACCTTC
TRBJ2-7,once,TRBD1,TRBV19,CASSQTGDSYEQYF,TGTGCCAGTAGCCAGACAGGGGATTCCTACGAGCAGTACTTC
TRBJ2-5,-,TRBD2,TRBV19,CASSIMGGRETQYF,TGTGCCAGTAGTATCATGGGGGGGAGGGAGACCCAGTACTTC
TRBJ1-1,-,TRBD1,TRBV9,CASSAAGTGWGTEAFF,TGTGCCAGCAGCGCTGCCGGGACAGGGTGGGGCACTGAAGCTTTCTTT
TRBJ2-7,-,TRBD2,TRBV13,CASSLARLAEFSYEQYF,TGTGCCAGCAGCTTAGCGAGACTAGCGGAATTCTCCTACGAGCAGTACTTC
TRBJ2-7,-,-,TRBV13,CASSFWPPYEQYF,TGTGCCAGCAGCTTCTGGCCCCCCTACGAGCAGTACTTC
TRBJ2-3,-,-,TRBV5-1,CASSVHRRDTQYF,TGCGCCAGCAGCGTCCACAGAAGGGATACGCAGTATTTT
TRBJ1-5,few,-,TRBV24-1,CATSDPGWEQPQHF,TGTGCCACCAGTGATCCTGGGTGGGAACAGCCCCAGCATTTT
TRBJ1-5,-,-,TRBV30,CAWSRSLGSNQPQHF,TGTGCCTGGAGTCGATCACTAGGTAGCAATCAGCCCCAGCATTTT
TRBJ1-5,-,TRBD1,TRBV19,CATQAGGQPQHF,TGTGCCACCCAGGCAGGGGGACAGCCCCAGCATTTT
TRBJ1-2,-,-,TRBV5-1,CASSLAIEYGYTF,TGCGCCAGCAGCTTGGCAATTGAGTATGGCTACACCTTC
TRBJ1-1,few,TRBD1,TRBV2,CASSATSGRGLTEAFF,TGTGCCAGCAGCGCCACCTCCGGGAGGGGGCTCACTGAAGCTTTCTTT
TRBJ2-1,-,TRBD2,TRBV13,CASSLGWVAGGHLEDNEQFF,TGTGCCAGCAGCTTAGGGTGGGTAGCGGGAGGCCACCTCGAGGACAATGAGCAGTTCTTC
TRBJ2-6,once,-,TRBV5-5,CASSLGPSGANVLTF,TGTGCCAGCAGCTTGGGACCCTCTGGGGCCAACGTCCTGACTTTC
TRBJ1-1,-,-,TRBV19,CASSIGVNLNTEAFF,TGTGCCAGTAGTATTGGCGTCAACTTGAACACTGAAGCTTTCTTT
TRBJ1-5,-,TRBD1,TRBV2,CASTGTGLNINQPQHF,TGTGCCAGCACCGGGACAGGGCTTAATATCAATCAGCCCCAGCATTTT